These T cell receptor beta chains were read from a single sample in a study of CD4 T cells in lung cancer. Produced via immunoSEQ multiplex PCR; TCRdb's table is partial and in-frame only. The sample contains fewer than 600 clones, about 90% of which appear only once. What these receptors recognize is not known. The material sequenced was a CD4+ T cell line or clone grown in culture. The receptors originated from an older woman with non-small cell lung cancer. Some clones in this sample may be carry-over from other donors' samples. Each CDR3 is given with its conserved first and last residue. A D gene is named only where the DNA matches it firmly.

>TRBJ2-7|TRBD1|TRBV6-1
CASSRTGESYEQYF
>TRBJ1-5|TRBD1|TRBV28
CASRAHRGSNQPQHF
>TRBJ1-2|NA|TRBV7-2
CASSFPGISYGYTF